The following is a T cell receptor beta chain sequence with its context. Original analysis: Amplification with reference gene primers provided the estimates of nucleated cell counts. Assay: immunoSEQ multiplex PCR; the TCRdb copy retains only in-frame clones and omits some. Clonal size and the V and J genes are those of that table, whereas D and trimming came from the DNA. The sample has 150,000 to 200,000 clones; 80% to 90% are singletons. The data were obtained in a study of blood T cell repertoires in COVID-19. Study-level information: There were acute and convalescent COVID-19 samples, and they came from the United States, Italy and Spain. T cells, B-cell-depleted T cells, or PBMCs provided the cDNA or gDNA that served as material.

Specimen: peripheral blood. The receptor comes from a man in his 60s with acute or convalescent COVID-19.

CDR3 residues: CASSPLRAQGTPWEQFF. CDR3 DNA sequence: TGCGCCAGCAGTCCCCTCCGGGCGCAGGGAACCCCGTGGGAGCAGTTCTTC. V is TRBV23-1 and J is TRBJ2-1, with D perhaps matching TRBD1 (5 bases). TRBV23-1 is marked as an open reading frame, function uncertain. V shed 4 bases and J shed 10 bases, with 26 bases lying between them. This CDR3 region has 17 residues.